These T cell receptor beta chains were read from a single sample in a study of blood T cell repertoires in COVID-19. TCRdb's table, derived via immunoSEQ multiplex PCR, lists solely in-frame clones and lacks some. The sample contains 110,000 to 150,000 clones, around 87% of which appear only once. Sequenced: peripheral blood. Receptor source: a human donor in a cohort sampled during active COVID-19. CDR3s include the opening cysteine and the closing phenylalanine or tryptophan. The D gene is left open where the match is weak. A row's size may be missing; if present it is once, few, many or a size class.

clone size	J gene	D gene	V gene	CDR3 DNA	CDR3 protein
-	TRBJ2-5	TRBD2	TRBV4-1	TGCGCCAGCAGCCAAGATGGGCTAGCGGGACAAGGGGGGACCCAGTACTTC	CASSQDGLAGQGGTQYF
once	TRBJ1-1	TRBD1	TRBV14	TGTGCCAGCAGCCACCCCGTGGGACAGGGAGTTATTTTGAAGTTGGCTTTCTTT	CASSHPVGQGVILKLAFF
few	TRBJ1-4	-	TRBV2	TGTGCCAGCATTCCCCGGGACTCCAATGAAAAACTGTTTTTT	CASIPRDSNEKLFF
few	TRBJ2-1	TRBD2	TRBV4-1	TGCGCCAGCAGCCAAGATCGCGGGGGAGGTACCACCTACAATGAGCAGTTCTTC	CASSQDRGGGTTYNEQFF
-	TRBJ1-1	-	TRBV7-9	TGTGCCAGCAGCTTTCTCCATCTGGAGGGCACTGAAGCTTTCTTT	CASSFLHLEGTEAFF
-	TRBJ1-1	-	TRBV13	TGTGCCAGCGATCCCCAGGGCACTGAAGCTTTCTTT	CASDPQGTEAFF
once	TRBJ2-7	TRBD1	TRBV5-1	TGCGCCAGCAGCCTCCTGGGACAGGGGGCCTCCTACGAGCAGTACTTC	CASSLLGQGASYEQYF
once	TRBJ2-7	TRBD1	TRBV5-1	TGCGCCAGCAGCTTGGCCGGACAGGGGCGGGGTGAGCAGTACTTC	CASSLAGQGRGEQYF
-	TRBJ1-1	-	TRBV5-4	TGTGCCAGCAGCTACGGCCGGGACACCGAAGCTTTCTTT	CASSYGRDTEAFF
-	TRBJ2-7	TRBD1	TRBV25-1	TGCAGGACAGGGTTCTACGAGCAGTACTTC	CRTGFYEQYF
-	TRBJ2-3	TRBD2	TRBV7-3	TGTGCCAGCAGCCTTAGCGGGAGACGGGCAGATACGCAGTATTTT	CASSLSGRRADTQYF
-	TRBJ1-2	TRBD1	TRBV5-4	TGTGCCAGCAGCCTGGGGACAGCTAACTATGGCTACACCTTC	CASSLGTANYGYTF
-	TRBJ2-7	TRBD2	TRBV6-5	TGTGCCAGCAGTCCGGTTAGCGGGGTCTACGAGCAGTACTTC	CASSPVSGVYEQYF
-	TRBJ1-4	-	TRBV5-1	TGCGCCAGCAGCTTGGCCCCAGGTAGTGAAAAACTGTTTTTT	CASSLAPGSEKLFF
once	TRBJ2-7	-	TRBV10-2	TGCGCCAGCAGTGATCCGGCAGGGACAAATCCGAACTCCTACGAGCAGTACTTC	CASSDPAGTNPNSYEQYF
few	TRBJ2-1	-	TRBV7-2	TGTGCCAGCAGCGGGCGGACGGGGGAGCAGTTCTTC	CASSGRTGEQFF
-	TRBJ1-1	-	TRBV28	TGTGCCAGCAGCCCTGACCCCGGGGACACTGAAGCTTTCTTT	CASSPDPGDTEAFF
-	TRBJ2-3	-	TRBV11-2	TGTGCCAGCAGCTCCGTTGGCAGGGTAATAGATACGCAGTATTTT	CASSSVGRVIDTQYF
-	TRBJ1-5	-	TRBV5-8	TGTGCCAGCAGCCCCGTATGGCATCAGCCCCAGCATTTT	CASSPVWHQPQHF
-	TRBJ2-4	-	TRBV28	TGTGCCAGCAGTTTCTCAGGGGTAACCAAAAACATTCAGTACTTC	CASSFSGVTKNIQYF
once	TRBJ2-1	-	TRBV19	TGTGCCAGTAGTACCAACGGGGTCTACAATGAGCAGTTCTTC	CASSTNGVYNEQFF
-	TRBJ2-5	-	TRBV5-5	TGTGCCAGCCACCTTTACGGGGGAAAAAAAGAGACCCAGTACTTC	CASHLYGGKKETQYF
-	TRBJ1-1	-	TRBV4-1	TGCGCCAGCAGCCAAGTCCGGGGTCCGGCGGACACTGAAGCTTTCTTT	CASSQVRGPADTEAFF
-	TRBJ2-1	-	TRBV9	TGTGCCAGCAGCCCCACACCTTACAATGAGCAGTTCTTC	CASSPTPYNEQFF
-	TRBJ2-2	-	TRBV7-8	TGTGCCAGCAGCTGGGGGGGCATTTTGAACACCGGGGAGCTGTTTTTT	CASSWGGILNTGELFF
-	TRBJ2-7	TRBD1	TRBV30	TGTGCCTGGAGTGAGGACAGGGTGAACGAGCAGTACTTC	CAWSEDRVNEQYF
-	TRBJ2-7	TRBD2	TRBV5-5	TGTGCCAGCAGCCGCACGAGCGGGATCCTTAGGAGCTCCTACGAGCAGTACTTC	CASSRTSGILRSSYEQYF
-	TRBJ1-1	-	TRBV10-3	TGTGCCTCCCGGGGGGACCTGAACACTGAAGCTTTCTTT	CASRGDLNTEAFF
-	TRBJ1-2	-	TRBV12-3/TRBV12-4	TGTGCCAGCAGTTTTGCCACAAGCTATGGCTACACCTTC	CASSFATSYGYTF